The source of this TCR beta chain is a study of early T cells in non-severe SARS-CoV-2 infection. At the level of the study: Sequenced material consisted of bulk RNA (from unsorted whole blood), and chains were unpaired.

Trimming stripped 0 bases from V and 6 bases from J, with 6 bases between. Germline V gene sequence: CDR1 MNHEY, CDR2 SVGAGI. This CDR3 region has 13 residues. Attachment of unique molecular identifiers was made to individual cDNA molecules. TCRdb re-called the 5' RACE reads through MiXCR, storing one row per CDR3 protein. The profile shows roughly 61,000 distinct CDR3 sequences, 10% of them singletons. This clonotype has a count of ten or more. The sample comprised whole blood. The TCR was taken from an adult who was a healthcare worker with PCR-confirmed SARS-CoV-2 infection or an uninfected control (not recorded which). The chain carries TRBV6-5 and TRBJ1-5; D may be TRBD1 (5 bases). CDR3 protein: CASSYSRGQPQHF. CDR3 coding DNA: TGTGCCAGCAGTTACTCAAGGGGTCAGCCCCAGCATTTT.